The 12 T cell receptor beta chains reported below all come from one sample, sequenced in a study of blood T cell repertoires in COVID-19. The assay was immunoSEQ multiplex PCR, and TCRdb's table has in-frame clones only and misses some. The sample has about 190,000 clones, about 83% seen once; the top ten hold around 6%. The sample consisted of PBMCs or T cells enriched from blood (not recorded which). The receptors here all came from a man aged 40-50 years with acute COVID-19.

V gene TRBV27 combines with J gene TRBJ1-5; D is ambiguous. Per germline, CDR1 MNHEY and CDR2 SMNVEV (reference sequence). This CDR3 is 13 amino acids long. The V end was cut by 2 bases, the J end by 4 bases, with 6 bases between. The CDR3 region is CASSLGRNQPQHF. The CDR3 coding sequence is TGTGCCAGCAGTTTAGGCAGAAATCAGCCCCAGCATTTT.

The chain links TRBV18 to TRBJ2-3, with 7 positions matching TRBD1. This CDR3 has 16 amino acids. After removal of 3 bases from V and 5 bases from J, the junction contained 11 bases not matched to a gene. CDR1 KGHSH and CDR2 LQKENI come from the germline V gene. CDR3 region: CASSPRARGQRDTQYF. In nucleotides, the CDR3 is TGTGCCAGCTCACCTCGTGCGAGGGGGCAGAGAGATACGCAGTATTTT.

The CDR3 DNA is TGTGCCAGCACATATGTCAGGGGGCGGAATGAGCAGTTCTTC. Translating it yields CASTYVRGRNEQFF. The chain combines TRBV28 with TRBJ2-1; 8 bases match TRBD1. Trimming at V came to 7 bases and at J to 7 bases, leaving 9 bases not matched to a gene. The CDR3 length is 14 residues. Germline V gene data show CDR1 as MDHEN and CDR2 as SYDVKM.

CDR3 nucleotide sequence: TGCGCCAGCAGCCATGAAAGAGATTCCTATGGCTACACCTTC. This gives the protein CASSHERDSYGYTF. The chain combines TRBV4-3 with TRBJ1-2; D uncertain. Trimming cost V 3 bases and J 4 bases, with 12 bases left between them. Germline CDR1 LGHNA, CDR2 YSLEER. The CDR3 extends over 14 amino acids.

The genes are TRBV3-1 (or the pseudogene TRBV3-2) and TRBJ2-5; no definite D call. Deletions cut 2 bases from V and 7 bases from J, with 20 bases between. The CDR3 has 16 amino acids. Germline V lookup: CDR1 LGHDT, CDR2 YNNKEL (reference sequence). CDR3 sequence: CASSQTFGESGRTQYF. DNA of the CDR3: TGTGCCAGCAGCCAAACTTTTGGAGAGAGTGGTCGGACCCAGTACTTC.

V and J are TRBV28 and TRBJ2-7, with D possibly TRBD1 on 5 matching bases. The ends were cut back, 5 bases at V and 3 bases at J, with 8 bases in the middle. The CDR3 covers 12 residues. Germline assignment: CDR1 MDHEN and CDR2 SYDVKM. CDR3 sequence: CASSGHYYEQYF. The CDR3 DNA sequence: TGTGCCAGCAGTGGACACTACTACGAGCAGTACTTC.

The chain couples TRBV15 to TRBJ1-5, with unresolved D. V lost 0 bases to trimming and J lost 7 bases, with 7 bases between them. Germline-derived CDR1 and CDR2 are LNHNV and YYDKDF (reference sequence). There are 13 residues in the CDR3. The DNA of the CDR3 is TGTGCCACCAGCAGAGATCGTATCCAGCCCCAGCATTTT. This sequence encodes CATSRDRIQPQHF.

The rearrangement links TRBV14 to TRBJ2-1; D not certain. The V end lost 1 base, the J end lost 4 bases, and 11 bases lay between the germline ends. Germline V gives CDR1 SGHDN, CDR2 FVKESK. This CDR3 comprises 15 residues. This chain's CDR3 is CASSQVSSGYNEQFF. CDR3 in DNA: TGTGCCAGCAGCCAAGTGTCCTCAGGTTACAATGAGCAGTTCTTC.

The chain links TRBV28 to TRBJ1-2; 9 bases are a match to TRBD1. The V gene end was trimmed by 6 bases and the J gene end by 5 bases; junction bases not matched to a gene: 10. The CDR3 runs 15 residues. CDR1 is MDHEN and CDR2 is SYDVKM in the germline V gene. In nucleotides, the CDR3 is TGTGCCAGCAGGACAGGGGGAACGAATCAATATGGCTACACCTTC. Protein sequence: CASRTGGTNQYGYTF.

The chain recombines TRBV28 with TRBJ2-7, with D possibly TRBD1 on 6 matching bases. V gave up 7 bases and J gave up 0 bases, with 16 bases separating them. Germline-derived CDR1 and CDR2 are MDHEN and SYDVKM. This CDR3 is 15 amino acids long. The CDR3 DNA sequence: TGTGCCAGCACCGAAGGGGGTATAAACTCCTACGAGCAGTACTTC. Amino acid sequence: CASTEGGINSYEQYF. The whole variable domain, remainder taken from reference TRBV28 and TRBJ2-7, is DVKVTQSSRYLVKRTGEKVFLECVQDMDHENMFWYRQDPGLGLRLIYFSYDVKMKEKGDIPEGYSVSREKKERFSLILESASTNQTSMYLCASTEGGINSYEQYFGPGTRLTVT.

The V gene is TRBV13, the J gene TRBJ1-1, with a tentative D call TRBD1 (6 bases). CDR1 is PRHDT, CDR2 FYEKMQ, per germline (reference sequence). V shed 5 bases and J shed 5 bases, with 15 bases lying between them. The CDR3 has 14 amino acids. Here the CDR3 DNA reads TGTGCCAGCAGCATCAGGGGATTAGGGACTGAAGCTTTCTTT. This encodes CASSIRGLGTEAFF. The full variable domain, with the rest looked up from reference TRBV13 and TRBJ1-1, is AAGVIQSPRHLIKEKRETATLKCYPIPRHDTVYWYQQGPGQDPQFLISFYEKMQSDKGSIPDRFSAQQFSDYHSELNMSSLELGDSALYFCASSIRGLGTEAFFGQGTRLTVV.

V usage is TRBV30 and J usage is TRBJ1-5, with TRBD1 matching over 11 bases. CDR3 size: 15 residues. Trimming removed 1 base from V and 7 bases from J; junction bases left unmatched: 6. The germline gives CDR1 GTSNPN, CDR2 SVGIG (reference sequence). CDR3: CAWSDPGTGGQPQHF. CDR3 nucleotides: TGTGCCTGGAGTGACCCCGGGACAGGGGGGCAGCCCCAGCATTTT.